The source of this T cell receptor beta chain is a study of CD8+ T cells in alopecia areata. Notes on the study in general: Patients shared TCRs less clearly than mice did, possibly owing to HLA.

RNA was isolated and reverse transcribed to cDNA, the sequencing template. Only in-frame clones appear in the TCRdb table, and some are missing; sequencing was by immunoSEQ multiplex PCR. The sample includes under 150,000 clones, roughly 60% of them seen just once. Note on this clone: Its matching antigen is unknown.

The germline V gene has CDR1 SNHLY and CDR2 FYNNEI. The ends were cut back, 7 bases at V and 11 bases at J, with 16 bases in the middle. The CDR3 totals 12 residues. PBMCs provided sorted CD4+ and CD8+ T cells. The V and J genes are TRBV2 and TRBJ2-3; D might be TRBD1 (6 bases). The sequencing sample was made of CD8+ T cells sorted from blood. The source is a human donor in good health. The CDR3 is CASTTGWEGQYF. The CDR3 DNA sequence: TGTGCCAGCACCACAGGGTGGGAAGGGCAGTATTTT. Drawing the rest from reference TRBV2 and TRBJ2-3, the complete variable domain is EPEVTQTPSHQVTQMGQEVILRCVPISNHLYFYWYRQILGQKVEFLVSFYNNEISEKSEIFDDQFSVERPDGSNFTLKIRSTKLEDSAMYFCASTTGWEGQYFGPGTRLTVL.